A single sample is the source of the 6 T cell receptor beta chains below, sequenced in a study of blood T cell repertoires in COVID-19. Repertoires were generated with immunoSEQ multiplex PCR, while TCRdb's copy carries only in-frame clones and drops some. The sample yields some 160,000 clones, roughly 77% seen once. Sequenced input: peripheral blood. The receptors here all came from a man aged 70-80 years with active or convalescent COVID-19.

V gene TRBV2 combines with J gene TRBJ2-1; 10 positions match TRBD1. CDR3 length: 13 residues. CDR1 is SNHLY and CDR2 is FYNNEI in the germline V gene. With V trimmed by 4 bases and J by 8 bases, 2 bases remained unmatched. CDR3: CASSGTGGDEQFF. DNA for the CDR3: TGTGCCAGCAGTGGGACAGGGGGGGATGAGCAGTTCTTC.

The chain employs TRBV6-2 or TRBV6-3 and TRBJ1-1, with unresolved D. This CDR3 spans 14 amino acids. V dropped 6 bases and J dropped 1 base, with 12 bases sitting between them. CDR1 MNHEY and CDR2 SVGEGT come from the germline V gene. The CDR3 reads CASSNPGGNTEAFF. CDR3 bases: TGTGCCAGCAGCAACCCCGGTGGGAACACTGAAGCTTTCTTT.

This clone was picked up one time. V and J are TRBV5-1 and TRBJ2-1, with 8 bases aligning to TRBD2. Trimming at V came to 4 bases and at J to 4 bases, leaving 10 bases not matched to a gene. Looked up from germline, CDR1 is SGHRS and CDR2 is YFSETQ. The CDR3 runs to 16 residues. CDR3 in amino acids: CASSPGVASGYNEQFF. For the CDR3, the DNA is TGCGCCAGCAGCCCCGGGGTCGCTAGCGGGTACAATGAGCAGTTCTTC.

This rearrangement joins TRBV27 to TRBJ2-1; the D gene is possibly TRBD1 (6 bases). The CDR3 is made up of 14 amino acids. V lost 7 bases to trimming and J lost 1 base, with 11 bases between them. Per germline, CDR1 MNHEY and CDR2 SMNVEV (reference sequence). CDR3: CASKADSSYNEQFF. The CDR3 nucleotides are TGTGCCAGCAAAGCGGACAGTTCCTACAATGAGCAGTTCTTC.

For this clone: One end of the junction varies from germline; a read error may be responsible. The CDR3 is CASSDSAYGYTF. CDR3 DNA sequence: TGTGCCAGCAGTGACTCAGCCTATGGCTACACCTTC. The rearrangement links TRBV6-5 to TRBJ1-2; D call uncertain. The germline V gene encodes CDR1 MNHEY and CDR2 SVGAGI. The CDR3 has 12 residues.

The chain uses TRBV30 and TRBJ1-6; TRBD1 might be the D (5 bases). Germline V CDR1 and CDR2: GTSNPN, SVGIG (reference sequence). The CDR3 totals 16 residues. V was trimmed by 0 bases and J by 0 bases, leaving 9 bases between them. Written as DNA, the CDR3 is TGTGCCTGGAGTGTACGGGGGGTCTCCTATAATTCACCCCTCCACTTT. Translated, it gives CAWSVRGVSYNSPLHF.